The clone carrying this T cell receptor (beta chain) was seen only once. Its target is unknown. The data stem from a study of follicular helper T cells after annual influenza vaccination. Study-wide findings and caveats: Day 7 ICOS+CD38+ clones later appeared mostly in ICOS-CD38- cTfh.

The method was immunoSEQ multiplex PCR; TCRdb's version includes in-frame clones alone and lacks a portion of them. In the table there are some 14,000 clones, around 75% of which are singletons. Germline CDR1 reads SGHVS; CDR2 reads FQNEAQ. The CDR3 spans 14 residues. Trimming left V 2 bases short and J 7 bases short, with 9 bases between. The time point was: 2015-2016 season, pre-vaccination. Donors were community-dwelling with no influenza vaccine in the prior 6 months. Donors with HIV/AIDS, active malignancy, immunomodulators or active illness were excluded. The receptor comes from an adult who received the influenza vaccine. The chain couples TRBV7-8 to TRBJ1-6; D perhaps matches TRBD1 (5 bases). Sequencing used CXCR5- memory CD4+ T cells sorted from blood, obtained on the day of influenza vaccination. CDR3: CASSLNGGNSPLHF. CDR3 DNA sequence: TGTGCCAGCAGCTTAAACGGGGGAAATTCACCCCTCCACTTT.